These 17 T cell receptor beta chains originate from one sample sequenced in a study of monozygotic twins with inflammatory bowel disease. TCRdb reprocessed the 5' RACE reads and reports one entry per CDR3 protein, with no DNA. The sample has about 380,000 distinct CDR3 sequences; the top ten hold 2.6%. Material: blood. The receptors were sampled from a human donor with ulcerative colitis or Crohn's disease, or a healthy co-twin of an affected twin (not recorded which).

The chain combines TRBV7-6 with TRBJ2-5; the D call of TRBD1 rests on TCRdb alone, since no DNA is present to check it. Germline V gives CDR1 SGHVS, CDR2 FNYEAQ. The CDR3 consists of 17 residues. The CDR3 sequence is CASSLDPDRGEQETQYF.

This chain connects TRBV7-2 to TRBJ1-2. This CDR3 is 13 amino acids long. The germline gives CDR1 SGHTA, CDR2 FQGNSA. The CDR3 is CASSLITEYGYTF. Variable domain in full (rest from reference TRBV7-2 and TRBJ1-2): GAGVSQSPSNKVTEKGKDVELRCDPISGHTALYWYRQSLGQGLEFLIYFQGNSAPDKSGLPSDRFSAERTGGSVSTLTIQRTQQEDSAVYLCASSLITEYGYTFGSGTRLTVV.

The chain combines TRBV12-3 or TRBV12-4 with TRBJ2-1; TCRdb picks TRBD1, but there is no DNA to check that call. The CDR3 consists of 17 residues. CDR3 sequence reads: CASSPIGGTGSRNEQFF.

The genes are TRBV7-6 and TRBJ2-3; the TCRdb call, TRBD1, lacks DNA for checking. The germline V gene encodes CDR1 SGHVS and CDR2 FNYEAQ. This CDR3 region has 15 residues. The CDR3 region is CASSLWGGYTDTQYF.

V and J are TRBV29-1 and TRBJ2-3; the TCRdb call, TRBD2, lacks DNA for checking. The CDR3 consists of 16 residues. Germline values: CDR1 SQVTM, CDR2 ANQGSEA. CDR3 protein: CSVVGTSGGAADTQYF.

This CDR3 is CATSDGGGFNEQFF. The chain combines TRBV24-1 with TRBJ2-1; TCRdb proposes TRBD2, but this gene call is untestable without DNA. The CDR3 has 14 residues. Per the germline V gene, CDR1 is KGHDR and CDR2 is SFDVKD.

The chain is built from TRBV6-5 and TRBJ2-2; TCRdb indicates TRBD1, and absent DNA this call remains unverified. This CDR3 is 15 amino acids long. The germline V gene has CDR1 MNHEY and CDR2 SVGAGI. The CDR3 loop reads CASSFGQVNTGELFF.

This chain uses TRBV18 with TRBJ2-7; TCRdb lists TRBD1, though no DNA is available to test this call. The germline V gene encodes CDR1 KGHSH and CDR2 LQKENI. The CDR3 runs to 18 residues. This chain's CDR3 is CASSVYRAGQGSKYEQYF.

The chain has TRBV7-8 and TRBJ2-3. Germline-derived CDR1 and CDR2 are SGHVS and FQNEAQ. This CDR3 has 16 amino acids. The CDR3 spells CASSQGLADGTDTQYF.

The rearrangement joins TRBV20-1 to TRBJ2-5; the D call from TCRdb, TRBD2, cannot be confirmed without DNA. Germline CDR1 is DFQATT and CDR2 is SNEGSKA (reference sequence). This CDR3 has 13 amino acids. The CDR3 protein is CSARVAGPETQYF.

The chain is built from TRBV6-1 and TRBJ1-2; lacking DNA, the TRBD1 call made by TCRdb goes unchecked. The CDR3 consists of 14 residues. The germline V gene has CDR1 MNHNS and CDR2 SASEGT. CDR3 sequence reads: CASSGGGTGDGYTF.

V and J are TRBV20-1 and TRBJ2-4; with no DNA, the TCRdb D assignment of TRBD1 cannot be verified. Germline loops: CDR1 DFQATT, CDR2 SNEGSKA (reference sequence). The CDR3 covers 13 residues. This CDR3 is CSASDDRSDIQYF.

The rearrangement links TRBV4-1 to TRBJ1-1. The CDR3 spans 14 residues. Germline CDR1 reads MGHRA; CDR2 reads YSYEKL. CDR3 amino acids: CASSQAGRNTEAFF.

The genes are TRBV7-6 and TRBJ2-5; as DNA is missing, the TRBD2 call by TCRdb cannot be tested. The germline CDR1 and CDR2 sequences are SGHVS and FNYEAQ. This CDR3 has 14 residues. The CDR3 region is CASSLKAGQETQYF.

The V gene is TRBV3-1, the J gene TRBJ2-3; no DNA is available, so the TRBD2 call from TCRdb remains unchecked. In germline, CDR1 is LGHDT, CDR2 YNNKEL (reference sequence). The CDR3 runs to 19 residues. This CDR3 reads CASSQGVVLSGGSSDTQYF.

The CDR3 loop reads CASSQEWRGTNTGELFF. The J gene is TRBJ2-2, the V gene TRBV4-3; absent DNA, TCRdb's TRBD2 call cannot be checked. This CDR3 has 17 amino acids. The germline V gene has CDR1 LGHNA and CDR2 YSLEER.

The J gene is TRBJ2-5, the V gene TRBV15. The CDR3 extends over 13 amino acids. Per the germline V gene, CDR1 is LNHNV and CDR2 is YYDKDF (reference sequence). CDR3 loop: CATSRDDQETQYF.